Each of the 9 T cell receptor beta chains below was sequenced from the same sample in a study of blood T cell repertoires in COVID-19. Libraries were prepared by immunoSEQ multiplex PCR; TCRdb keeps only in-frame clonotypes and omits some of them. This table has about 120,000 clones, roughly 80% appearing once. Sequenced sample: peripheral blood. The receptors stem from a human donor in a cohort sampled during active COVID-19.

V gene TRBV28 combines with J gene TRBJ2-7; 10 nucleotides line up with TRBD1. CDR1 MDHEN and CDR2 SYDVKM come from the germline V gene. The V gene end was trimmed by 3 bases and the J gene end by 5 bases; junction bases not matched to a gene: 7. The CDR3 is 15 residues long. CDR3 DNA sequence: TGTGCCAGCAGTTTCCGGGACAGGGGCAAGGACGAGCAGTACTTC. Protein: CASSFRDRGKDEQYF.

This clone appeared a few times. The V call is TRBV11-2, the J call TRBJ1-6, with 9 bases fitting TRBD1. The J segment lost 6 bases and the V segment lost 0 bases, leaving 12 bases of the junction unmatched. The germline V gene has CDR1 SGHAT and CDR2 FQNNGV. The CDR3 runs to 19 residues. CDR3 sequence (DNA): TGTGCCAGCAGCTTAGATGGTCTTACAGGGGGCGCTTTTAATTCACCCCTCCACTTT. It translates to CASSLDGLTGGAFNSPLHF.

The rearrangement uses TRBV7-9 and TRBJ2-7, with a weak D call TRBD2 (5 bases). Looked up from germline, CDR1 is SEHNR and CDR2 is FQNEAQ (reference sequence). This CDR3 is 14 amino acids long. V dropped 7 bases and J dropped 0 bases, with 13 bases sitting between them. DNA of the CDR3: TGTGCCAGCACCTCCGGCCGGGGCTCCTACGAGCAGTACTTC. Its protein is CASTSGRGSYEQYF.

The CDR3 nucleotides read TGCGCCAGCAGCTGGACTAGCGGGGCCTACGAGCAGTACTTC. Translation gives CASSWTSGAYEQYF. The V and J genes are TRBV5-1 and TRBJ2-7; 12 bases are a match to TRBD2. Trimming cost V 3 bases and J 2 bases; bases outside gene matches: 0. In germline, CDR1 is SGHRS, CDR2 YFSETQ. CDR3 length equals 14 residues.

The gene calls are TRBV7-9 and TRBJ1-5; D possibly corresponds to TRBD1 (6 bases). The CDR3 runs 13 residues. The germline V gene encodes CDR1 SEHNR and CDR2 FQNEAQ (reference sequence). V was pared by 4 bases and J by 4 bases, with 8 bases between. Here the CDR3 DNA reads TGTGCCAGCAGCTCACAGGGAAATCAGCCCCAGCATTTT. Its protein product is CASSSQGNQPQHF.

Turning to this clone: The same CDR3 arises from other DNA sequences in this sample as well. The V and J genes are TRBV18 and TRBJ2-7; possibly TRBD1 for D (6 bases). The V and J ends lost 3 bases and 4 bases respectively, with 10 bases between them. The germline gives CDR1 KGHSH, CDR2 LQKENI. This CDR3 contains 13 residues. CDR3 DNA: TGTGCCAGCTCACCGGAACAGGGTTACGAGCAGTACTTC. This sequence encodes CASSPEQGYEQYF.

The table lists this clone with a few counts. V usage is TRBV2 and J usage is TRBJ1-1; 10 nucleotides match TRBD1. The V segment lost 1 base and the J segment 4 bases; nucleotides outside the gene matches: 3. The CDR3 has 15 residues. CDR1 is SNHLY and CDR2 is FYNNEI in the germline V gene. For the CDR3, the DNA is TGTGCCAGCAGTGAAGGGGACAGGGGCGGCACTGAAGCTTTCTTT. Its protein is CASSEGDRGGTEAFF.

The chain uses TRBV6-1 and TRBJ2-1; no clear D. The CDR3 length is 13 residues. Trimming pared 3 bases from V and 8 bases from J, leaving 11 bases between. Germline CDR1 and CDR2: MNHNS and SASEGT. CDR3 sequence (DNA): TGTGCCAGCAGTGAGGCCTCGCTCGATGAGCAGTTCTTC. Translated, it gives CASSEASLDEQFF.

V is TRBV19 and J is TRBJ1-2; no firm D call. Per germline, CDR1 LNHDA and CDR2 SQIVND (reference sequence). The V end was cut by 3 bases, the J end by 0 bases, with 8 bases between. The CDR3 spans 14 residues. In DNA, the CDR3 is TGTGCCAGTAGTATCGCTAGCGCTAACTATGGCTACACCTTC. Protein product: CASSIASANYGYTF.